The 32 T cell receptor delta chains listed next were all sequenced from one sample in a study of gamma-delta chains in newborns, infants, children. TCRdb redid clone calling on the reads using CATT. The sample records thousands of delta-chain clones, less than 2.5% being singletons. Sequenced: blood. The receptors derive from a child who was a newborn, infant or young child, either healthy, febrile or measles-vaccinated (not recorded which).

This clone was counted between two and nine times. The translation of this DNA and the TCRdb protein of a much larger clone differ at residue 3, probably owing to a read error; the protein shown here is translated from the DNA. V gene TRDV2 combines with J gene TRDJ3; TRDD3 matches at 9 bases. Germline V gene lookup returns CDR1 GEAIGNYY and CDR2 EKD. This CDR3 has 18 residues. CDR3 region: CARDGGGYSAWDTRQMFF. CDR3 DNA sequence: TGTGCCCGTGACGGCGGGGGATACAGCGCCTGGGACACCCGACAGATGTTTTTC.

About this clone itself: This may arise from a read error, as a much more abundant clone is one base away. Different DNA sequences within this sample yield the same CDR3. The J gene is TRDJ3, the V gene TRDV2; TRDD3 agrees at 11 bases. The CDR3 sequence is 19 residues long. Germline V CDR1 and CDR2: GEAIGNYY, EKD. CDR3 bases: TGTGCCTGCGACACCTGGGGGATACAAAGCTCCTGGGACACCCGACAGATGTTTTTC. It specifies CACDTWGIQSSWDTRQMFF.

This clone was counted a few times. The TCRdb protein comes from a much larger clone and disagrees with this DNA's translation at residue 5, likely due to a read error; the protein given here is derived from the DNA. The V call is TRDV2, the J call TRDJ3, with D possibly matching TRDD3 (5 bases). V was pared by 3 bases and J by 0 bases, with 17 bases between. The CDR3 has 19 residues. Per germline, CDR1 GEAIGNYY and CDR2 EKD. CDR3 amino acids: CACDAVDTASSWDTRQMFF. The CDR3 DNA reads TGTGCCTGTGACGCCGTAGATACCGCGAGCTCCTGGGACACCCGACAGATGTTTTTC.

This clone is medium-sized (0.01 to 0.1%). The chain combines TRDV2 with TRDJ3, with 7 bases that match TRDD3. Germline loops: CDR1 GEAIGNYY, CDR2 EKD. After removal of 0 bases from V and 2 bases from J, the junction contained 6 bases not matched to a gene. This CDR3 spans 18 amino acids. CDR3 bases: TGTGCCTGTGACACCGCCGGGGATAGTACCTGGGACACCCGACAGATGTTTTTC. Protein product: CACDTAGDSTWDTRQMFF.

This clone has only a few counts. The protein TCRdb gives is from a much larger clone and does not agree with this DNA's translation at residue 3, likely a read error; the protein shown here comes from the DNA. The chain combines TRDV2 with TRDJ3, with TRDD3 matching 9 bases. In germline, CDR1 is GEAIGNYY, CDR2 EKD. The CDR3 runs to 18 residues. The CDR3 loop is CARDWGTPSSWDTRQMFF. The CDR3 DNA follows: TGTGCCCGTGACTGGGGGACACCGAGCTCCTGGGACACCCGACAGATGTTTTTC.

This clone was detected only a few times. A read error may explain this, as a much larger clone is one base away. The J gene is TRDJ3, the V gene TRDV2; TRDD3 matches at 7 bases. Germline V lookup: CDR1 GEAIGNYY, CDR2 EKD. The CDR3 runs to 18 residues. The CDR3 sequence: CACDTMDTSSWGTRQMFF. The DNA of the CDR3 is TGTGCCTGTGACACCATGGATACGAGCTCCTGGGGCACCCGACAGATGTTTTTC.

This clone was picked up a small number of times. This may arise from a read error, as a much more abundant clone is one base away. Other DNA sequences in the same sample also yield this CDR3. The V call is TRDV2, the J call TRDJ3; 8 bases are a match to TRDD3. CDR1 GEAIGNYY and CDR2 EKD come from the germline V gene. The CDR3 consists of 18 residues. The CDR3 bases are TGTGCCTGTGACACCGCTGGGGGAAGTTCCTGGGACACCCGGCAGATGTTTTTC. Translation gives CACDTAGGSSWDTRQMFF.

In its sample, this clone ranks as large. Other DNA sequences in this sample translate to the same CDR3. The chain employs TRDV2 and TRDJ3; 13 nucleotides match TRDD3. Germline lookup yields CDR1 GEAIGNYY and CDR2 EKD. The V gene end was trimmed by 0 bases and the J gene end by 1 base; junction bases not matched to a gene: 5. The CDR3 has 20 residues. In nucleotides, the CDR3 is TGTGCCTGTGACACCGTACTGGGGGATACGCGTTCCTGGGACACCCGACAGATGTTTTTC. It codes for CACDTVLGDTRSWDTRQMFF.

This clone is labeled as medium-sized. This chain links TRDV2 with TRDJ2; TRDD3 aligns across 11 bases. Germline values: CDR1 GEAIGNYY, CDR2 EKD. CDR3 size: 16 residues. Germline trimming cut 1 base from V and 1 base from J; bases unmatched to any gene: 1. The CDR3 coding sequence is TGTGCCTGTGACACACTGGGGGATATTTTGACAGCACAACTCTTCTTT. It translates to CACDTLGDILTAQLFF.

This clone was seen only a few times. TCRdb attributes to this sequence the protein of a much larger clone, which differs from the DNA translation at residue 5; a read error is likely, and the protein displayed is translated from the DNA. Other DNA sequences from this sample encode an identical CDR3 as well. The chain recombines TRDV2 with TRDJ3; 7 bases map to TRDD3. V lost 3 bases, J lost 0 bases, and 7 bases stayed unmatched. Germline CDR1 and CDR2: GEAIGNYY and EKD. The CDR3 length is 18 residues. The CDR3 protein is CACDAVGESSWDTRQMFF. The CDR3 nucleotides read TGTGCCTGTGACGCCGTGGGGGAAAGCTCCTGGGACACCCGACAGATGTTTTTC.

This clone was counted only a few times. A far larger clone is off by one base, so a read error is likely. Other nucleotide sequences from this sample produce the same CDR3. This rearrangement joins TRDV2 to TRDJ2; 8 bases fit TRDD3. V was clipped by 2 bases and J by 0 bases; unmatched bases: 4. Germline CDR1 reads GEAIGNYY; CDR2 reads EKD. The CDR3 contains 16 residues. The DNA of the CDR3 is TGTGCCTGTGACAAACTGGGGGCTACTTTGACAGCACAACTCTTCTTT. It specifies CACDKLGATLTAQLFF.

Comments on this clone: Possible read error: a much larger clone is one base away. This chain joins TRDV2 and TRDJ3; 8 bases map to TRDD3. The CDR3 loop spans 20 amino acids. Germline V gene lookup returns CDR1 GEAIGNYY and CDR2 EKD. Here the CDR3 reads CACDTVWGIRSSWDTRQVFF. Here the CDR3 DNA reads TGTGCCTGTGACACCGTTTGGGGGATCCGAAGCTCCTGGGACACCCGACAGGTGTTTTTC.

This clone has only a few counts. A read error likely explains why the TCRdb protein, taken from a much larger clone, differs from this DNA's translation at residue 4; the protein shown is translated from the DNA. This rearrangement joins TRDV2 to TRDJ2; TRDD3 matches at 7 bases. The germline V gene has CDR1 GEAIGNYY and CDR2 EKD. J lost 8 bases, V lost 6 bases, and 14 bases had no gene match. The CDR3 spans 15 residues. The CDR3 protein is CACYPLGAPSAQLFF. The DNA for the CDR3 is TGTGCCTGTTACCCTCTGGGGGCCCCATCGGCACAACTCTTCTTT.

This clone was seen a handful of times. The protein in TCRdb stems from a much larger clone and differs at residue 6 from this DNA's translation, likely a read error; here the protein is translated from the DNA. The CDR3 protein is CACDTDGDGRSSWDTRQMFF. As DNA, the CDR3 is TGTGCCTGTGACACCGACGGGGATGGTCGGAGCTCCTGGGACACCCGACAGATGTTTTTC. This chain connects TRDV2 to TRDJ3; D might be TRDD3 (6 bases). V lost 0 bases to trimming and J lost 0 bases, with 17 bases between them. CDR3 size: 20 residues. Germline V gene data show CDR1 as GEAIGNYY and CDR2 as EKD.

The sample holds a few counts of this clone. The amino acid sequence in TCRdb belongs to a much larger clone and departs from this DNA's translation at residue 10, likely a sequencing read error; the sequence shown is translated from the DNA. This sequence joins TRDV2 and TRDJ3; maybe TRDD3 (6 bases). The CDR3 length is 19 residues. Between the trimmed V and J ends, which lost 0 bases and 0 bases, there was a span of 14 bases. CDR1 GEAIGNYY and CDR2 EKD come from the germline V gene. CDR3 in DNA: TGTGCCTGTGACACCGCAGGGATAATTCTCTCCTGGGACACCCGACAGATGTTTTTC. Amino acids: CACDTAGIILSWDTRQMFF.

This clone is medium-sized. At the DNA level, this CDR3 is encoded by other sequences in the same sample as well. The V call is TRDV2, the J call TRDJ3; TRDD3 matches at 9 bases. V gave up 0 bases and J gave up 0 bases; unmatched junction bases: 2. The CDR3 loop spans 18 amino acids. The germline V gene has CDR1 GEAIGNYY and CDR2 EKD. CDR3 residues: CACDTGGYSSWDTRQMFF. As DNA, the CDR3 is TGTGCCTGTGACACCGGGGGATACAGCTCCTGGGACACCCGACAGATGTTTTTC.

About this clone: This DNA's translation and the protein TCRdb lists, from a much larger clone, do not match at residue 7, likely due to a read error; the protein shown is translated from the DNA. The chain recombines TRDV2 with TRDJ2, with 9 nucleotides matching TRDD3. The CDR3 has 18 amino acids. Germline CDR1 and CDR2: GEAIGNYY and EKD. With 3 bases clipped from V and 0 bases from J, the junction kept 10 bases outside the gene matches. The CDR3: CACDPLPGDTTLTAQLFF. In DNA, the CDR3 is TGTGCCTGTGACCCTTTACCGGGGGATACCACTTTGACAGCACAACTCTTCTTT.

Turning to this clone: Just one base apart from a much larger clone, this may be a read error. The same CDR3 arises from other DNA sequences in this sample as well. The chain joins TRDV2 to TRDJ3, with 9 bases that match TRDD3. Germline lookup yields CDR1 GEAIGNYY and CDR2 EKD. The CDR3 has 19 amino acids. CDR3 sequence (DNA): TGTGCTTGTGACACCGGGGGATACTGGAGCTCCTGGGACACCCGACAGATGTTTTTC. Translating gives CACDTGGYWSSWDTRQMFF.

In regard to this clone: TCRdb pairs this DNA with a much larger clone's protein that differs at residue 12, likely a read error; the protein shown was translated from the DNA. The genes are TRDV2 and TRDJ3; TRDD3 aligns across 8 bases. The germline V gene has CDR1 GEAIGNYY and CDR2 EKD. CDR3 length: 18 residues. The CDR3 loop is CACDTVLGGSWVTRQMFF. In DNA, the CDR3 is TGTGCCTGTGACACCGTACTGGGGGGCTCCTGGGTCACCCGACAGATGTTTTTC.

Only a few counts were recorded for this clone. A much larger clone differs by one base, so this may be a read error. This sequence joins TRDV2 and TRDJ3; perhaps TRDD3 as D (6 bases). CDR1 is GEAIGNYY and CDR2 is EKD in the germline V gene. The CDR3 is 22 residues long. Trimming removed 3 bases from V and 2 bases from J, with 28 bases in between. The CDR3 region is CACDRMDVRGFPSPWDTRQMFF. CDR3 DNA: TGTGCCTGTGACCGGATGGATGTCCGGGGATTCCCGAGCCCCTGGGACACCCGACAGATGTTTTTC.

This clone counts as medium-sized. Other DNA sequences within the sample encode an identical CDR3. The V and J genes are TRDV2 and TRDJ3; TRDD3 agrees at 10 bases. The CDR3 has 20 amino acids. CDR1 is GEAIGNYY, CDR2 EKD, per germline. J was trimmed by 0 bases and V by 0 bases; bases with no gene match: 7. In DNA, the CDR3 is TGTGCCTGTGACACCTTACTGGGGGATGAGAGCTCCTGGGACACCCGACAGATGTTTTTC. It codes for CACDTLLGDESSWDTRQMFF.

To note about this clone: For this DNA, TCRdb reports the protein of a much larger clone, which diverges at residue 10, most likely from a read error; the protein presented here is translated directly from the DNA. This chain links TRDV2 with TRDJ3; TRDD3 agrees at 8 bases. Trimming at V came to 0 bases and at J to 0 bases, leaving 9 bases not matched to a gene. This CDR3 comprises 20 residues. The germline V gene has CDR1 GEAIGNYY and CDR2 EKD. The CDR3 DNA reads TGTGCCTGTGACACCGTTTGGGGGATCCTAAGCTCCTGGGACACCCGACAGATGTTTTTC. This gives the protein CACDTVWGILSSWDTRQMFF.

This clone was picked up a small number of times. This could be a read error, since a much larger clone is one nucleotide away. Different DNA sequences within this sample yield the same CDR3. As DNA, the CDR3 is TGTGCCTGCGACACCGTGGGGGATAGGGACACCCGACAGATGTTTTTC. The encoded protein is CACDTVGDRDTRQMFF. The V call is TRDV2, the J call TRDJ3; 9 bases align to TRDD3. This CDR3 has 16 residues. Germline-derived CDR1 and CDR2 are GEAIGNYY and EKD.

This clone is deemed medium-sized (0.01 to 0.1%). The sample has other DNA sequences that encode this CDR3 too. The CDR3 region is CACDSVLGDTLTAQLFF. The CDR3 nucleotides read TGTGCCTGTGACTCCGTACTGGGGGATACTTTGACAGCACAACTCTTCTTT. J is TRDJ2 and V is TRDV2; 11 nucleotides agree with TRDD3. The CDR3 length is 17 residues. With 3 bases clipped from V and 0 bases from J, the junction kept 5 bases outside the gene matches. Germline lookup yields CDR1 GEAIGNYY and CDR2 EKD.

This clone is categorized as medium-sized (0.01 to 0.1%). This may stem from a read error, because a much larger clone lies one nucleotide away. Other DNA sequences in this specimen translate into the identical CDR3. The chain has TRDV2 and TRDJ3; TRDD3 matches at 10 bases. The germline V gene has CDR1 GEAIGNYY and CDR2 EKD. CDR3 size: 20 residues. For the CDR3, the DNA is TGTGCCTGTGACACCGTACTGGGGGATTCGAGCTCCTGGGACACCCGCCAGATGTTTTTC. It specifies CACDTVLGDSSSWDTRQMFF.

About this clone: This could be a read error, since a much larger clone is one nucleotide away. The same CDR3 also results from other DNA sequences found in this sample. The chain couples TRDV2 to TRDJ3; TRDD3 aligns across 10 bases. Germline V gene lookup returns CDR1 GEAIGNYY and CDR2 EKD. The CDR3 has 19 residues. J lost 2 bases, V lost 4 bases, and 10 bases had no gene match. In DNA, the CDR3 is TGTGCCTGTGATCGCACTGGGGGATTTCCGACCTGGGACACCCGACAGATGTTTTTC. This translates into CACDRTGGFPTWDTRQMFF.

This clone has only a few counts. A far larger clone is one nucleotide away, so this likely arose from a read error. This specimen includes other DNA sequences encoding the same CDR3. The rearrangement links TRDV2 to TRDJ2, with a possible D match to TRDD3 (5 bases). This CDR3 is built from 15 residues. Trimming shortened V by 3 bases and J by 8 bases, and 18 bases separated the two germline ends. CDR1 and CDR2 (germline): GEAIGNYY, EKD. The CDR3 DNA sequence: TGTGCCTGTGACCCTCTGGGTGCCCCATCGGCACAACTCTTCTTT. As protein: CACDPLGAPSAQLFF.

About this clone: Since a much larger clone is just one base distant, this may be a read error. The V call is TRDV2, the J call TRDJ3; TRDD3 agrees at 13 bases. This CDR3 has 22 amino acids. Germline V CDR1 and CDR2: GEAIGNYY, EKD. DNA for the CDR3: TGTGCCTGTGACACCCCAGAGGGAGACTGGGGGATACGCTCCTGGGGCACCCGACAGATGTTTTTC. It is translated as CACDTPEGDWGIRSWGTRQMFF.

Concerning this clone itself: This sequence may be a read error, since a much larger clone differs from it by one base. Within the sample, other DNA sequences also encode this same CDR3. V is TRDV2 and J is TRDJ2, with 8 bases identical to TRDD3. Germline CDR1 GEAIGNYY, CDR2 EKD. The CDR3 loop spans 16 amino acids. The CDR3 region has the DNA TGTGCCTGTGACCCACTGGGGGGCCTTTTGACAGCCCAACTCTTCTTT. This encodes CACDPLGGLLTAQLFF.

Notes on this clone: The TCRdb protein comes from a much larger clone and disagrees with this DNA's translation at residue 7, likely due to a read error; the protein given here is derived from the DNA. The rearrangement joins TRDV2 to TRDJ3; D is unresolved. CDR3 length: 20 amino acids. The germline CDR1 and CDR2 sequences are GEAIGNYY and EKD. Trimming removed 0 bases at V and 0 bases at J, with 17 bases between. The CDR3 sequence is CACDTWRTKLSSWDTRQMFF. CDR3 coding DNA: TGTGCCTGTGACACCTGGAGGACAAAACTCAGCTCCTGGGACACCCGACAGATGTTTTTC.

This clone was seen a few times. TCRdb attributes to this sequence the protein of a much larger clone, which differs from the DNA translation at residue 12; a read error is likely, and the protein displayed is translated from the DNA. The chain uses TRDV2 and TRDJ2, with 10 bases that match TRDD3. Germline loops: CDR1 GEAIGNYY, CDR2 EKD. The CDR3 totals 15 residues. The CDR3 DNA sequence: TGTGCCTGTGACCCGATGGTGGGGGATACAGCACACCTCTTCTTT. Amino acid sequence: CACDPMVGDTAHLFF.

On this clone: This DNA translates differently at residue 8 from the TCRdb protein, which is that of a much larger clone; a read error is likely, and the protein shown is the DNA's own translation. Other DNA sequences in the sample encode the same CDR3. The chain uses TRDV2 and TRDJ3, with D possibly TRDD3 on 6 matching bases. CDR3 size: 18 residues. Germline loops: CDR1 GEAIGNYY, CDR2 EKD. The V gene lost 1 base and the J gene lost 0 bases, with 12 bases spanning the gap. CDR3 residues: CACDTGGTSSWDTRQMFF. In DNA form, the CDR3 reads TGTGCCTGTGACACTGGGGGCACTAGCTCCTGGGACACCCGACAGATGTTTTTC.